These 22 T cell receptor beta chains were all obtained from the same sample, sequenced in a study of CD8 T cells in ankylosing spondylitis. Using its own MiXCR run on the 5' RACE reads, TCRdb lists one record per CDR3 protein. The sample has approximately 220,000 distinct CDR3 sequences, 20% to 30% seen once. The sequenced material came from blood, either unsorted or a sorted T cell fraction (not recorded which). Receptors were obtained from a male donor with ankylosing spondylitis or in good health (not recorded which).

This clonotype was recorded at least ten times. The chain recombines TRBV7-9 with TRBJ2-7; maybe TRBD1 (5 bases). From germline, CDR1 is SEHNR and CDR2 FQNEAQ (reference sequence). Between the trimmed V and J ends, which lost 1 base and 4 bases, there was a span of 11 bases. The CDR3 sequence is 14 residues long. CDR3 coding DNA: TGTGCCAGCAGCTTAGAAGTCAGGGAATACGAGCAGTACTTC. Its protein product is CASSLEVREYEQYF.

The chain employs TRBV29-1 and TRBJ2-7, with a tentative D call TRBD1 (5 bases). With 2 bases removed from V and 4 bases from J, the gap between germline ends came to 12 bases. The CDR3 contains 13 residues. Germline CDR1 and CDR2: SQVTM and ANQGSEA. CDR3 in amino acids: CSVEKDPGYEQYF. The DNA of the CDR3 is TGCAGCGTTGAAAAGGACCCAGGGTACGAGCAGTACTTC.

In its sample, this clonotype was seen a few times. The genes are TRBV19 and TRBJ1-2; unclear D gene. The CDR3 is 12 residues long. Trimming removed 5 bases from V and 6 bases from J, with 10 bases in between. Per the germline V gene, CDR1 is LNHDA and CDR2 is SQIVND (reference sequence). The CDR3 protein is CASSAGIDGYTF. In DNA form, the CDR3 reads TGTGCCAGTAGTGCGGGGATCGATGGCTACACCTTC.

This chain uses TRBV4-1 with TRBJ2-5; 11 bases agree with TRBD2. The CDR3 is 14 amino acids. V shed 3 bases, J shed 11 bases, and the junction held 8 bases outside the gene matches. Germline CDR1 is MGHRA and CDR2 is YSYEKL. CDR3 sequence (DNA): TGCGCCAGCAGCCAGGGACTAGCGGAACGCAGGCAGTACTTC. It is translated as CASSQGLAERRQYF.

Of note for this clonotype: This sequence may be a read error, since a much larger clone differs from it by one base. V and J are TRBV3-1 and TRBJ2-7; D unresolved. The CDR3 has 14 residues. Germline CDR1 LGHDT, CDR2 YNNKEL (reference sequence). The germline V and J ends were trimmed by 1 base and 3 bases, with 10 bases remaining between them. CDR3 region: CASSQGIGFYEQYF. In DNA, the CDR3 is TGTGCCAGCAGCCAAGGGATAGGGTTCTACGAGCAGTACTTC.

J is TRBJ2-3 and V is TRBV7-2, with 10 bases that match TRBD2. The V gene end was trimmed by 9 bases and the J gene end by 2 bases; junction bases not matched to a gene: 5. The CDR3 consists of 14 residues. Germline V gene lookup returns CDR1 SGHTA and CDR2 FQGNSA. The CDR3 protein is CARATSGNTDTQYF. CDR3 nucleotides: TGTGCCAGGGCCACTAGCGGGAACACAGATACGCAGTATTTT.

This clonotype was found a few times. The genes are TRBV20-1 and TRBJ2-7, with 14 bases identical to TRBD2. There are 18 residues in the CDR3. Germline CDR1 DFQATT, CDR2 SNEGSKA (reference sequence). In DNA form, the CDR3 reads TGCAGCGAGCTAGGACCACCTGGGACTAGCGGGAGAACGAACGAGCAGTACTTC. Its protein product is CSELGPPGTSGRTNEQYF.

This clonotype has more than one count but fewer than ten. The chain joins TRBV20-1 to TRBJ1-4, with TRBD1 identical over 8 bases. V trimming: 6 bases; J trimming: 6 bases; junction bases outside the gene matches: 3. This CDR3 is built from 12 residues. In germline, CDR1 is DFQATT, CDR2 SNEGSKA (reference sequence). CDR3 residues: CSADRGDEKLFF. In nucleotides, the CDR3 is TGCAGTGCAGACAGGGGTGATGAAAAACTGTTTTTT.

CDR3 protein: CSAGLADSYEQYF. The CDR3 coding sequence is TGCAGCGCGGGACTAGCGGATTCCTACGAGCAGTACTTC. This rearrangement joins TRBV29-1 to TRBJ2-7, with 11 positions matching TRBD2. Germline CDR1 and CDR2: SQVTM and ANQGSEA. The CDR3 consists of 13 residues. Unmatched junction bases numbered 3, after V lost 7 bases and J lost 1 base.

The chain employs TRBV5-4 and TRBJ2-2, with TRBD2 matching over 8 bases. Germline V gene sequence: CDR1 SGHNT, CDR2 YYREEE (reference sequence). CDR3 length: 15 amino acids. The junction had 5 bases not matched to a gene; V was cut back by 0 bases and J by 7 bases. Written as DNA, the CDR3 is TGTGCCAGCAGCTTGGGGACTAGCTACCGCGGGGAGCTGTTTTTT. It is translated as CASSLGTSYRGELFF.

The chain has TRBV12-3 or TRBV12-4 and TRBJ2-1; a possible D gene is TRBD2 (6 bases). The CDR3 contains 15 residues. Trimming took off 3 bases at V and 12 bases at J, with 21 bases between the two ends. DNA for the CDR3: TGTGCCAGCAGTTTCAGGGATTCGCAGGCCGGGGGGCAGTTCTTC. Amino acids: CASSFRDSQAGGQFF.

The V and J genes are TRBV20-1 and TRBJ1-1; a weak D match, TRBD1 (5 bases). CDR3 length equals 14 residues. Germline-derived CDR1 and CDR2 are DFQATT and SNEGSKA (reference sequence). V was shortened by 6 bases and J by 6 bases, with 20 bases between the two germline ends. CDR3 residues: CSAPIGGARAEAFF. The CDR3 bases are TGCAGTGCCCCGATCGGGGGTGCGAGGGCTGAAGCTTTCTTT.

This clonotype has only a few counts. The J gene is TRBJ2-6, the V gene TRBV20-1, with D tentatively TRBD2 (5 bases). The V gene lost 4 bases and the J gene lost 4 bases, with 20 bases spanning the gap. CDR3 size: 17 residues. In germline, CDR1 is DFQATT, CDR2 SNEGSKA (reference sequence). For the CDR3, the DNA is TGCAGTGCTAAAAAGACTCCCCCCGGGGTCGGGGCCAACGTCCTGACTTTC. It is translated as CSAKKTPPGVGANVLTF.

The table lists this clonotype with many counts. The V and J genes are TRBV5-6 and TRBJ1-5; D is perhaps TRBD1 (6 bases). V shed 0 bases and J shed 5 bases, with 9 bases lying between them. The CDR3 loop spans 14 amino acids. Per germline, CDR1 SGHDT and CDR2 YYEEEE. This chain's CDR3 is CASSLGRGHQPQHF. The CDR3, as DNA: TGTGCCAGCAGCTTGGGCAGGGGCCATCAGCCCCAGCATTTT.

This clonotype turned up a few times. The V and J genes are TRBV30 and TRBJ1-1; TRBD1 matches 7 bases. The V and J ends lost 5 bases and 0 bases, in that order; junction bases with no gene match: 3. Germline V CDR1 and CDR2: GTSNPN, SVGIG (reference sequence). CDR3 length: 13 amino acids. CDR3: CAWGDSMNTEAFF. CDR3 sequence (DNA): TGTGCCTGGGGGGACAGTATGAACACTGAAGCTTTCTTT.

The chain uses TRBV6-5 and TRBJ2-3, with 9 bases fitting TRBD1. The length of the CDR3 is 13 residues. J gave up 4 bases and V 4 bases, and 0 bases lay outside the gene matches. The germline V gene encodes CDR1 MNHEY and CDR2 SVGAGI. The CDR3 nucleotides are TGTGCCAGCAGTTGGGACAGGGCAGATACGCAGTATTTT. Encoded protein: CASSWDRADTQYF.

This clonotype was counted many times. The chain couples TRBV7-6 to TRBJ2-1; 10 positions agree with TRBD2. Germline trimming cut 5 bases from V and 0 bases from J; bases unmatched to any gene: 4. The CDR3 covers 16 residues. Germline assignment: CDR1 SGHVS and CDR2 FNYEAQ. The DNA of the CDR3 is TGTGCCAGCAGCCCCATAGCGGGGGGCTCCTACAATGAGCAGTTCTTC. This encodes CASSPIAGGSYNEQFF.

This chain links TRBV5-1 with TRBJ2-1; D remains unclear. Germline V gene lookup returns CDR1 SGHRS and CDR2 YFSETQ. This CDR3 is built from 14 residues. V was cut by 0 bases and J by 9 bases, with 13 bases left in between. The CDR3 is CASSLEAEITEQFF. The CDR3 DNA follows: TGCGCCAGCAGCTTGGAGGCAGAAATCACTGAGCAGTTCTTC.

In this sample, this clonotype turned up many times. The DNA of the CDR3 is TGTGCCAGCAGCCGCGGGGACATGAACACTGAAGCTTTCTTT. Its protein product is CASSRGDMNTEAFF. The gene calls are TRBV6-1 and TRBJ1-1, with D possibly matching TRBD1 (6 bases). V was pared by 6 bases and J by 0 bases, with 11 bases between. CDR1 MNHNS and CDR2 SASEGT come from the germline V gene. The CDR3 is made up of 14 amino acids.

The chain carries TRBV27 and TRBJ1-6; D remains unclear. V was cut by 4 bases and J by 9 bases, with 7 bases left in between. Per the germline V gene, CDR1 is MNHEY and CDR2 is SMNVEV (reference sequence). This CDR3 has 12 residues. Here the CDR3 reads CASSSQSSPLHF. The CDR3 DNA follows: TGTGCCAGCAGTTCCCAGAGTTCACCCCTCCACTTT.

The genes are TRBV29-1 and TRBJ1-1, with D unresolved. V lost 3 bases to trimming and J lost 1 base, with 0 bases between them. The CDR3 covers 10 residues. CDR1 and CDR2 (germline): SQVTM, ANQGSEA. CDR3 sequence reads: CSVENTEAFF. The DNA of the CDR3 is TGCAGCGTTGAGAACACTGAAGCTTTCTTT. Supplemented by reference TRBV29-1 and TRBJ1-1, the full variable domain reads SAVISQKPSRDICQRGTSLTIQCQVDSQVTMMFWYRQQPGQSLTLIATANQGSEATYESGFVIDKFPISRPNLTFSTLTVSNMSPEDSSIYLCSVENTEAFFGQGTRLTVV.

This clonotype showed up many times. This chain links TRBV7-8 with TRBJ2-1; D not certain. Deletions cut 2 bases from V and 8 bases from J, with 19 bases between. The CDR3 has 16 residues. Germline CDR1 SGHVS, CDR2 FQNEAQ. The CDR3 sequence: CASSLTERSQSHEQFF. DNA for the CDR3: TGTGCCAGCAGCTTAACGGAGAGGTCCCAGTCGCATGAGCAGTTCTTC.